This T cell receptor beta chain appears in the sequencing data of a study of T cell repertoires in cytomegalovirus infection. Study-level information: Selection of CMV epitopes for the study included recently identified HLA-C-restricted and well-studied HLA-B-restricted ones. Indications came from public TCR beta signatures; they pointed to CMV infection and to a matching HLA type. Findings and caveats of the study: Of the TCR beta families, the public ones yielded a cumulative frequency that identified carriers of CMV plus the relevant HLA. Predominance within the ex vivo response was attributable to HLA-C-restricted CMV-specific TCR beta clonotypes.

The length of the CDR3 is 13 residues. Looked up from germline, CDR1 is SGHTA and CDR2 is FQGNSA. The junction had 4 bases not matched to a gene; V was cut back by 2 bases and J by 12 bases. TCRdb used MiXCR to reprocess the reads, holding one entry per CDR3 protein. The table has about 920,000 distinct CDR3 sequences, roughly 30% seen once. Comments on this clonotype: Its antigen remains unidentified.

The chain couples TRBV7-2 to TRBJ2-7, with 13 nucleotides matching TRBD2. The specimen was cultured CD8+ T cells from PBMCs, collected from culture after CMV antigen stimulation. The clonotype comes from a human donor in good health (CMV status not recorded). Some clones in this sample may be carry-over from other donors' samples. CDR3 sequence: CASSLTSGGGWYV. CDR3 bases: TGTGCCAGCAGCTTAACTAGCGGGGGGGGTTGGTACGTC.